This T cell receptor (beta chain) stems from a study of patients and donors after allogeneic stem cell transplantation. Via MiXCR, TCRdb re-called the RT-PCR reads, giving one row per CDR3 protein. This sample has over 200,000 distinct CDR3 sequences, with 38% found just once. CDR1 MNHEY and CDR2 SMNVEV come from the germline V gene (reference sequence). The CDR3 is 14 amino acids. Germline trimming cut 5 bases from V and 7 bases from J; bases unmatched to any gene: 6. Sequenced material: blood, either unsorted or a sorted T cell fraction (not recorded which). The gene calls are TRBV27 and TRBJ1-5, with 9 bases fitting TRBD1. The TCR originated in a human donor who was either an allogeneic HSCT recipient or a stem cell or donor lymphocyte infusion donor (not recorded which). It is not recorded whose cells these are; they may come from a transplant donor. In nucleotides, the CDR3 is TGTGCCAGCAGTACAGGGGGCTATAGGCAGCCCCAGCATTTT. Translation: CASSTGGYRQPQHF.